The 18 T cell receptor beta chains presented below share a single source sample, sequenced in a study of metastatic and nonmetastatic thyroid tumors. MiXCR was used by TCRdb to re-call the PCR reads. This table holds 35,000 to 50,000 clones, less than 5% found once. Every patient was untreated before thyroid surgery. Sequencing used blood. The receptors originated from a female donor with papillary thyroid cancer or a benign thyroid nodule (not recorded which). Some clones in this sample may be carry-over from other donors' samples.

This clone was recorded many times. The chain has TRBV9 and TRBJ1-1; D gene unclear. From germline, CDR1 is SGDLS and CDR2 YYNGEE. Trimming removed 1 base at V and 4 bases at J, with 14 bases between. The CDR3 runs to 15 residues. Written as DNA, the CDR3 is TGTGCCAGCAGCGTATCCCCGAGTCGTAGCACTGAAGCTTTCTTT. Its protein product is CASSVSPSRSTEAFF.

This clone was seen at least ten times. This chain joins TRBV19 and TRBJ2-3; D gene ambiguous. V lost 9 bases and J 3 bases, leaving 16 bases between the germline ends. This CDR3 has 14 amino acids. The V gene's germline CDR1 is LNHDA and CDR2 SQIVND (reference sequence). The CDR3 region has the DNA TGTGCCAGCTCCCCACGTATGGGGACAGATACGCAGTATTTT. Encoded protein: CASSPRMGTDTQYF.

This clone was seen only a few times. CDR3 loop: CASTPLAWSYEQYF. Written as DNA, the CDR3 is TGTGCCAGCACCCCACTAGCGTGGAGTTACGAGCAGTACTTC. This rearrangement joins TRBV6-1 to TRBJ2-7; 7 bases fit TRBD2. Germline loops: CDR1 MNHNS, CDR2 SASEGT. This CDR3 is built from 14 residues. V lost 7 bases to trimming and J lost 4 bases; unmatched junction nucleotides: 10.

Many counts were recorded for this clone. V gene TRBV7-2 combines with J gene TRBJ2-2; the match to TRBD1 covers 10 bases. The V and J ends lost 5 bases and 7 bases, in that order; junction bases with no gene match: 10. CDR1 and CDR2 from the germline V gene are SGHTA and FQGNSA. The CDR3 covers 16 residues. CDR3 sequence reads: CASSPNRQGAGGELFF. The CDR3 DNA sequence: TGTGCCAGCAGCCCGAACCGACAGGGGGCCGGCGGGGAGCTGTTTTTT.

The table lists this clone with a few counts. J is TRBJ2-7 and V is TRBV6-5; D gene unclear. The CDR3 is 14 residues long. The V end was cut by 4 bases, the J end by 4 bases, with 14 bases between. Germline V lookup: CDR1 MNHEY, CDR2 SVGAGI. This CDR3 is CASSSTVEWYEQYF. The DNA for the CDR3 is TGTGCCAGCAGTTCTACAGTGGAATGGTACGAGCAGTACTTC.

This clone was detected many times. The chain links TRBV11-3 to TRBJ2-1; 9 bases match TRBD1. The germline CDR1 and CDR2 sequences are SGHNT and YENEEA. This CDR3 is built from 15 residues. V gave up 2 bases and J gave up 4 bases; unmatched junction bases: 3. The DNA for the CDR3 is TGTGCCAGCAGCTTACCGGGACAGGGATACAATGAGCAGTTCTTC. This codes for CASSLPGQGYNEQFF.

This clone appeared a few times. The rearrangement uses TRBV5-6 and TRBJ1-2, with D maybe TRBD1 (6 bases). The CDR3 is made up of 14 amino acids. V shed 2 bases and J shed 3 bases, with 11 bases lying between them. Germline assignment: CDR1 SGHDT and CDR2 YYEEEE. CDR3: CASSFLGGHYGYTF. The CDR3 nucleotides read TGTGCCAGCAGCTTCCTTGGGGGCCACTATGGCTACACCTTC.

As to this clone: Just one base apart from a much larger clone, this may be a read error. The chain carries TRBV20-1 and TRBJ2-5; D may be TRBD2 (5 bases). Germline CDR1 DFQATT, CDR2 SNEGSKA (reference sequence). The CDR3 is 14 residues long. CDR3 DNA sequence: TGCAGTGTTAGAGATCCCGGATTAGCGGAGACCCAGTACTTC. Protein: CSVRDPGLAETQYF.

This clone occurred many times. CDR3 nucleotide sequence: TGTGCCAGCTCACCCCGGGAAAATTCACCCCTCCACTTT. Its translation is CASSPRENSPLHF. The rearrangement uses TRBV18 and TRBJ1-6, with D unclear. CDR3 size: 13 residues. Trimming left V 3 bases short and J 7 bases short, with 7 bases between. CDR1 KGHSH and CDR2 LQKENI come from the germline V gene.

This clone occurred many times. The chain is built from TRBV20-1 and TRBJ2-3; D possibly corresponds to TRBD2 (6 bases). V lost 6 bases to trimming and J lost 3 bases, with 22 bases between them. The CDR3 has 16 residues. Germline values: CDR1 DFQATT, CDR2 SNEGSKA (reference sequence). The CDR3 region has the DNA TGCAGTGCGGCCCGGGACTTAAGAGCGTGGACAGATACGCAGTATTTT. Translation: CSAARDLRAWTDTQYF.

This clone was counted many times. CDR3 protein: CASSLDRDGNTIYF. The CDR3 region has the DNA TGTGCCAGCAGTTTAGACAGAGATGGAAACACCATATATTTT. The rearrangement joins TRBV12-3 or TRBV12-4 to TRBJ1-3; D remains ambiguous. CDR3 length: 14 amino acids. V was trimmed by 1 base and J by 3 bases, leaving 7 bases between them.

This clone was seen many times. CDR3 sequence (DNA): TGTGCCAGCAGCTTGGGCGGGGGGCTGCCTTACTTC. This sequence encodes CASSLGGGLPYF. This chain connects TRBV11-2 to TRBJ2-5; TRBD2 aligns across 8 bases. Germline CDR1 and CDR2: SGHAT and FQNNGV. The CDR3 has 12 residues. V gave up 3 bases and J gave up 14 bases; unmatched junction bases: 8.

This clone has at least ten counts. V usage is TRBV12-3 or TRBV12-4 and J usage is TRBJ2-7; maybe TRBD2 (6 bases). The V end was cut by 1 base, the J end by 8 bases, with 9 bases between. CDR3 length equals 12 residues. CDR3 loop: CASSLGREKQYF. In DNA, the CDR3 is TGTGCCAGCAGTTTAGGGAGGGAGAAGCAGTACTTC.

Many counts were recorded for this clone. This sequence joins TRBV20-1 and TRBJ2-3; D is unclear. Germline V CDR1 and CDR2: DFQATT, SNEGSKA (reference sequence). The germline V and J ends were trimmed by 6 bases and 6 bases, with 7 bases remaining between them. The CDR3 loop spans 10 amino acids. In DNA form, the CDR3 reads TGCAGTGCCTCTAGGGATACGCAGTATTTT. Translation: CSASRDTQYF.

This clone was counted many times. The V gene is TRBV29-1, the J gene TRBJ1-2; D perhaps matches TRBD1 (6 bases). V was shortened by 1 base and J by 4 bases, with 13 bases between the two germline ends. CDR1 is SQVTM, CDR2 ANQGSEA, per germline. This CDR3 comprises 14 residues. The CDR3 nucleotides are TGCAGCGTTGAAGTTGCAGGGGCCGGCTATGGCTACACCTTC. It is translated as CSVEVAGAGYGYTF.

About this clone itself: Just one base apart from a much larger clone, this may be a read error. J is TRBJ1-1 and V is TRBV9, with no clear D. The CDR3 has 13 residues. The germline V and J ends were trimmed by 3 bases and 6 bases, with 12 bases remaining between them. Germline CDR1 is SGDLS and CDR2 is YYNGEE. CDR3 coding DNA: TGTGCCAGCAGCGGGTCGGATAACGCTGAAGCTTTCTTT. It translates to CASSGSDNAEAFF.

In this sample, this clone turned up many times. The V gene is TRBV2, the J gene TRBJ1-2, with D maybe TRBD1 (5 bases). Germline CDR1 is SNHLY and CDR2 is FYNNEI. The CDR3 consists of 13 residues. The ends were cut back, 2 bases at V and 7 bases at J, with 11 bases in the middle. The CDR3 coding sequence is TGTGCCAGCAGTGAAACCAGGGATGGTGGCTACACCTTC. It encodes CASSETRDGGYTF.

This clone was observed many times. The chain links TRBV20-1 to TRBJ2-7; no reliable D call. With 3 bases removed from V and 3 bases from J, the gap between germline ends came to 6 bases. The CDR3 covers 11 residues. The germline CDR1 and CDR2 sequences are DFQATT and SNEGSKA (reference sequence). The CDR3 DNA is TGCAGTGCTAGCGACGGCTACGAGCAGTACTTC. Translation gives CSASDGYEQYF.